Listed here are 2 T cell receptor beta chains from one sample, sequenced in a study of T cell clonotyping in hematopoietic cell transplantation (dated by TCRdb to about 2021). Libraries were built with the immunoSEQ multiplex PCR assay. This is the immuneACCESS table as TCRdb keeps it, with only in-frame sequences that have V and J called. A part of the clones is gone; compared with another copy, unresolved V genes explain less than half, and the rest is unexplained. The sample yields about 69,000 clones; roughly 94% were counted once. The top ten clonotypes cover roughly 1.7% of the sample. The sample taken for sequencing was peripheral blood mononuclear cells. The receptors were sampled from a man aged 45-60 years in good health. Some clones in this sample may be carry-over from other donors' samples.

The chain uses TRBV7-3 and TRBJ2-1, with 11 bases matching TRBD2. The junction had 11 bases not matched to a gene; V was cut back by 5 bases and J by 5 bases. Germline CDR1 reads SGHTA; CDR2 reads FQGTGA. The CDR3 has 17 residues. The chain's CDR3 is CASSPQEGLAVHNEQFF. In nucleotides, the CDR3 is TGTGCCAGCAGCCCCCAGGAGGGACTAGCGGTTCACAATGAGCAGTTCTTC.

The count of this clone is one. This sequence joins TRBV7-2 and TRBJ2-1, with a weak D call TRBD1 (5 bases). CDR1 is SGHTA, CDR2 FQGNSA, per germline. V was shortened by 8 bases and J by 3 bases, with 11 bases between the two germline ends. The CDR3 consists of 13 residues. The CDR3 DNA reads TGTGCCAGCGGTCTTGACAGCTACAATGAGCAGTTCTTC. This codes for CASGLDSYNEQFF.